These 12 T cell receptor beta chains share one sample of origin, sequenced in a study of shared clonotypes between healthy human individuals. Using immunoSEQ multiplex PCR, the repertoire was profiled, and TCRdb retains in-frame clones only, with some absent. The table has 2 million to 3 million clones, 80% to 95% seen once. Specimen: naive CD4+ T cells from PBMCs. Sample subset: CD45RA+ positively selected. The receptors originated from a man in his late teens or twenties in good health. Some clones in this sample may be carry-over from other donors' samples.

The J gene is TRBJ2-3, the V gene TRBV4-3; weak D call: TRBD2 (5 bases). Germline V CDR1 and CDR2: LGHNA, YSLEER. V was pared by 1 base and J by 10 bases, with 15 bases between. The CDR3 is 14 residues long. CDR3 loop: CASSQVSGGGPQYF. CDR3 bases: TGCGCCAGCAGCCAAGTATCGGGTGGAGGTCCGCAGTATTTT.

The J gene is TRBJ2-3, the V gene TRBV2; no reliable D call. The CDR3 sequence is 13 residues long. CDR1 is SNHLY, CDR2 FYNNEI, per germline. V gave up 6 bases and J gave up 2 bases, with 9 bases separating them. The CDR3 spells CASSRTFTDTQYF. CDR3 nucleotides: TGTGCCAGCAGCAGGACCTTCACAGATACGCAGTATTTT. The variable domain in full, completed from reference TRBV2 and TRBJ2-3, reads EPEVTQTPSHQVTQMGQEVILRCVPISNHLYFYWYRQILGQKVEFLVSFYNNEISEKSEIFDDQFSVERPDGSNFTLKIRSTKLEDSAMYFCASSRTFTDTQYFGPGTRLTVL.

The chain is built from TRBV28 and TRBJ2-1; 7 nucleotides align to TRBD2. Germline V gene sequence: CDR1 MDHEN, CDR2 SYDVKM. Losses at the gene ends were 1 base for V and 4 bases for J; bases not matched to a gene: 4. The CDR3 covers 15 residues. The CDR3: CASSLFAGRYNEQFF. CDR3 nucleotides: TGTGCCAGCAGTTTATTTGCCGGGAGGTACAATGAGCAGTTCTTC.

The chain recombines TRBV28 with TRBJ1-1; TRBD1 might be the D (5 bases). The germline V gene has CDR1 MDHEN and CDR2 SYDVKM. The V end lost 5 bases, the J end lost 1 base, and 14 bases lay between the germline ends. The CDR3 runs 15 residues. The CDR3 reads CASSGAGGENTEAFF. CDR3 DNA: TGTGCCAGCAGTGGGGCCGGGGGTGAGAACACTGAAGCTTTCTTT.

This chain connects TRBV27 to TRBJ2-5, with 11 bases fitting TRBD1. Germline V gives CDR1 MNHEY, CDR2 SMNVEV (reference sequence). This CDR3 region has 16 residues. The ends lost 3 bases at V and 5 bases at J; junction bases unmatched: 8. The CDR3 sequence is CASSFRARDRGETQYF. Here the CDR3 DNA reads TGTGCCAGCAGTTTCCGTGCCCGGGACAGGGGGGAGACCCAGTACTTC.

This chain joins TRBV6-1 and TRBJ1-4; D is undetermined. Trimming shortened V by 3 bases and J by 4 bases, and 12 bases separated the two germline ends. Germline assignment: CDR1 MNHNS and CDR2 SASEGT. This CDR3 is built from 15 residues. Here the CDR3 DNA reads TGTGCCAGCAGTGATCGGTGGCCGGGTAATGAAAAACTGTTTTTT. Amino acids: CASSDRWPGNEKLFF.

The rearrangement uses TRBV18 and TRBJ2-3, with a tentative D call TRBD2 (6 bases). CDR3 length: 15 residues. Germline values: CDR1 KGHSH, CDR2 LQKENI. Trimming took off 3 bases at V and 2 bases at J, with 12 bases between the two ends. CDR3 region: CASSPLRGTTDTQYF. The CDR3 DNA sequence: TGTGCCAGCTCACCTTTGCGGGGAACCACAGATACGCAGTATTTT.

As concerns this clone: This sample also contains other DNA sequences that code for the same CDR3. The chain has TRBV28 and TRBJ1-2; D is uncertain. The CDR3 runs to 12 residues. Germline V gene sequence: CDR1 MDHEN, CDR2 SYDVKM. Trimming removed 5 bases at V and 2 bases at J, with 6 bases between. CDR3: CASSPRNYGYTF. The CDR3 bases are TGTGCCAGCAGTCCCCGAAACTATGGCTACACCTTC.

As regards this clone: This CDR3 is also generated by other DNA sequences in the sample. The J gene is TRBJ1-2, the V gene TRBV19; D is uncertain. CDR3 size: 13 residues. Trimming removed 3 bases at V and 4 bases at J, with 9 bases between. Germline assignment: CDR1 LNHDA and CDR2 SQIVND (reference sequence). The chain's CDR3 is CASSIGRRYGYTF. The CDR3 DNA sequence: TGTGCCAGTAGTATTGGACGGCGCTATGGCTACACCTTC.

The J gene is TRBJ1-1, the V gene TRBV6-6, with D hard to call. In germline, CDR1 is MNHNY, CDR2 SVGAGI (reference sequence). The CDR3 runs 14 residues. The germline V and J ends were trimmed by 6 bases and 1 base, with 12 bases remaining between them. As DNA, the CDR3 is TGTGCCAGCAGGGCGACGGTCGAGAACACTGAAGCTTTCTTT. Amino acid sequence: CASRATVENTEAFF.

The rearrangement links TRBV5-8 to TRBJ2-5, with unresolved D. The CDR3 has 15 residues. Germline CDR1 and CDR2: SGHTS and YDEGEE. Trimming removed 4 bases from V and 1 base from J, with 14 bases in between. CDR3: CASSLTLRPQETQYF. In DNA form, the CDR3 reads TGTGCCAGCAGCCTTACTTTGAGGCCCCAAGAGACCCAGTACTTC.

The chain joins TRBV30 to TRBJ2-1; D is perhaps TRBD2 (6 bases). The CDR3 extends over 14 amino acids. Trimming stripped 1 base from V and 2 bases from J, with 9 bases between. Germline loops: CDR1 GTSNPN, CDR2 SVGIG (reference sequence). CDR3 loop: CAWSGEAPYNEQFF. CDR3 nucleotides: TGTGCCTGGAGTGGGGAGGCCCCCTACAATGAGCAGTTCTTC.